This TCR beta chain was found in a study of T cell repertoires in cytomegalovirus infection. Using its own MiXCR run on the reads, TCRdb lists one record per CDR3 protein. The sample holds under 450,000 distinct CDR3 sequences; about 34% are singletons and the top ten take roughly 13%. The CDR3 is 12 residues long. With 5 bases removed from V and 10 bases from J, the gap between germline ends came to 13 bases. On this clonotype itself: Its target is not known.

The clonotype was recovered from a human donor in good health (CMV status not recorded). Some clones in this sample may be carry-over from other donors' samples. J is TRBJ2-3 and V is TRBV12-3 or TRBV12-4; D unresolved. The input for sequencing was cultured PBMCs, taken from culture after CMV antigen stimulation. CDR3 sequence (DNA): TGTGCCAGCAGTGGTTCCGGGTGGGCGCAGTATTTT. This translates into CASSGSGWAQYF.